The clone carrying this T cell receptor beta chain was counted ten times or more. Its antigen remains unidentified. CDR1 and CDR2 (germline): SGDLS, YYNGEE. Trimming shortened V by 0 bases and J by 2 bases, and 11 bases separated the two germline ends. The CDR3 is 15 amino acids. The TCR cDNA carried a universal primer site and UMIs from 5'RACE template switching. TCRdb reprocessed the 5' RACE reads via MiXCR and lists one record per CDR3 protein. The sample holds 150,000 to 200,000 distinct CDR3 sequences, 11% seen once. The sample originates from a study of T cells after yellow fever vaccination. Regarding the study as a whole: Abundant clonotypes from the bulk population could contaminate FACS-sorted repertoires. Clones from primary vaccination mostly reappeared after the booster (about 97% CD4, around 90% CD8). Clonotypes found in both CD4 and CD8 compartments made up a small share.

V usage is TRBV9 and J usage is TRBJ1-2; D remains unclear. This receptor was taken from a man aged 18 to 30 who received the YFV17D yellow fever vaccine. This material consisted of CD8+ T cells sorted from PBMCs, taken 15 days after the yellow fever booster vaccination. The DNA of the CDR3 is TGTGCCAGCAGCGTAGGCGGGCCCGTGAACTATGGCTACACCTTC. This encodes CASSVGGPVNYGYTF.